Listed below are T cell receptor beta chains from one sample, sequenced in a study of T cells after yellow fever vaccination. TCRdb reanalysed the 5' RACE reads using MiXCR and keeps one entry per CDR3 protein. Among around 340,000 distinct CDR3 sequences listed, roughly an eighth were seen once. The source material was CD4+ T cells sorted from PBMCs, sampled 15 days after the yellow fever booster vaccination. These receptors came from a man aged 18-30 years who received the YFV17D yellow fever vaccine. Both conserved end residues are part of each CDR3. A D gene is named only where the DNA matches it firmly. The size of a clone is reported for some rows only, either as once, few or many, or as a class for expanded clones.

CDR3 protein: CASSAGTGWTEAFF; CDR3 DNA: TGCGCCAGCAGCGCCGGGACAGGGTGGACTGAAGCTTTCTTT; V gene: TRBV5-1; D gene: TRBD1; clone size: few; J gene: TRBJ1-1
CDR3 protein: CASSLGQLNSPLHF; CDR3 DNA: TGTGCCAGCAGCCTAGGACAGCTTAATTCACCCCTCCACTTT; V gene: TRBV7-9; D gene: -; clone size: -; J gene: TRBJ1-6
CDR3 protein: CASSSPPGGGAFDEQYF; CDR3 DNA: TGTGCCAGCAGCTCCCCTCCTGGCGGGGGGGCCTTTGATGAGCAGTACTTC; V gene: TRBV7-6; D gene: TRBD2; clone size: -; J gene: TRBJ2-7
CDR3 protein: CASSQEPGLGYTF; CDR3 DNA: TGCGCCAGCAGCCAAGAACCCGGGCTCGGCTACACCTTC; V gene: TRBV4-3; D gene: -; clone size: -; J gene: TRBJ1-2
CDR3 protein: CASSFHEGKQTQYF; CDR3 DNA: TGTGCCAGCAGCTTTCACGAGGGGAAGCAGACGCAGTATTTT; V gene: TRBV7-6; D gene: -; clone size: -; J gene: TRBJ2-3
CDR3 protein: CASSQEPGGGYNEQFF; CDR3 DNA: TGCGCCAGCAGCCAAGAACCCGGCGGGGGTTACAATGAGCAGTTCTTC; V gene: TRBV4-3; D gene: TRBD2; clone size: many; J gene: TRBJ2-1
CDR3 protein: CASSQEWLGTQYF; CDR3 DNA: TGTGCCAGCAGCCAAGAGTGGCTAGGGACCCAGTACTTC; V gene: TRBV4-2; D gene: -; clone size: few; J gene: TRBJ2-5
CDR3 protein: CSARVPGVRDTQYF; CDR3 DNA: TGCAGTGCTAGAGTGCCGGGGGTGAGGGATACGCAGTATTTT; V gene: TRBV20-1; D gene: -; clone size: -; J gene: TRBJ2-3
CDR3 protein: CASRHTGGKETQYF; CDR3 DNA: TGTGCCAGCAGGCATACAGGGGGGAAAGAGACCCAGTACTTC; V gene: TRBV7-2; D gene: TRBD1; clone size: once; J gene: TRBJ2-5
CDR3 protein: CASSLSYQGTNQPQHF; CDR3 DNA: TGTGCCAGCAGTTTATCATATCAGGGAACGAATCAGCCCCAGCATTTT; V gene: TRBV28; D gene: -; clone size: -; J gene: TRBJ1-5
CDR3 protein: CASSYGGEGEKLFF; CDR3 DNA: TGTGCCAGCAGTTACGGGGGAGAGGGAGAAAAACTGTTTTTT; V gene: TRBV6-6; D gene: -; clone size: -; J gene: TRBJ1-4
CDR3 protein: CASSLYTYGYTF; CDR3 DNA: TGTGCCAGCAGTTTATACACCTATGGCTACACCTTC; V gene: TRBV28; D gene: -; clone size: few; J gene: TRBJ1-2
CDR3 protein: CASRLGTGEQPQHF; CDR3 DNA: TGTGCCAGTAGGCTAGGGACAGGGGAACAGCCCCAGCATTTT; V gene: TRBV19; D gene: TRBD1; clone size: few; J gene: TRBJ1-5
CDR3 protein: CASSRQQVGNTIYF; CDR3 DNA: TGTGCCAGCAGCCGACAGCAGGTTGGAAACACCATATATTTT; V gene: TRBV7-9; D gene: -; clone size: few; J gene: TRBJ1-3
CDR3 protein: CSGRAGGVQETQYF; CDR3 DNA: TGCAGTGGCCGAGCGGGGGGGGTACAAGAGACCCAGTACTTC; V gene: TRBV20-1; D gene: TRBD2; clone size: few; J gene: TRBJ2-5
CDR3 protein: CASSYSLAGGFEQFF; CDR3 DNA: TGTGCCAGCAGTTACTCGTTAGCGGGGGGATTTGAGCAGTTCTTC; V gene: TRBV6-5; D gene: TRBD2; clone size: few; J gene: TRBJ2-1
CDR3 protein: CATSEEGSYNEQFF; CDR3 DNA: TGTGCCACCAGTGAGGAGGGTTCCTACAATGAGCAGTTCTTC; V gene: TRBV24-1; D gene: -; clone size: -; J gene: TRBJ2-1
CDR3 protein: CASSSRLAGGRYNEQFF; CDR3 DNA: TGTGCCAGCAGCTCTAGACTAGCGGGGGGCCGCTACAATGAGCAGTTCTTC; V gene: TRBV11-2; D gene: TRBD2; clone size: few; J gene: TRBJ2-1
CDR3 protein: CASSVGNRPNTEAFF; CDR3 DNA: TGTGCCAGCAGCGTAGGTAACAGGCCGAACACTGAAGCTTTCTTT; V gene: TRBV9; D gene: -; clone size: -; J gene: TRBJ1-1
CDR3 protein: CASNWGLENTIYF; CDR3 DNA: TGTGCCAGCAATTGGGGCCTGGAAAACACCATATATTTT; V gene: TRBV5-5; D gene: -; clone size: -; J gene: TRBJ1-3
CDR3 protein: CSASNGGLYEQYF; CDR3 DNA: TGCAGTGCTTCCAATGGGGGACTGTACGAGCAGTACTTC; V gene: TRBV20-1; D gene: -; clone size: -; J gene: TRBJ2-7
CDR3 protein: CASSLTGARDTQYF; CDR3 DNA: TGTGCCAGCAGCCTAACAGGGGCCCGAGATACGCAGTATTTT; V gene: TRBV7-3; D gene: TRBD1; clone size: few; J gene: TRBJ2-3
CDR3 protein: CASSFVILTSGNTIYF; CDR3 DNA: TGTGCCAGCAGCTTCGTTATCCTGACCTCTGGAAACACCATATATTTT; V gene: TRBV7-9; D gene: -; clone size: few; J gene: TRBJ1-3
CDR3 protein: CASSPGQGSKQYF; CDR3 DNA: TGTGCCAGCAGCCCTGGACAGGGGAGTAAGCAGTACTTC; V gene: TRBV7-3; D gene: TRBD1; clone size: many; J gene: TRBJ2-7
CDR3 protein: CASSPQEAETQYF; CDR3 DNA: TGTGCCAGCTCACCACAGGAGGCAGAGACCCAGTACTTC; V gene: TRBV18; D gene: -; clone size: few; J gene: TRBJ2-5
CDR3 protein: CASSLALLAGVGVTQYF; CDR3 DNA: TGTGCCAGCAGCCTCGCACTCCTAGCGGGGGTTGGGGTGACCCAGTACTTC; V gene: TRBV7-2; D gene: TRBD2; clone size: -; J gene: TRBJ2-5
CDR3 protein: CASSPTRVDSPLHF; CDR3 DNA: TGTGCCAGCAGTCCCACCCGGGTAGATTCACCCCTCCACTTT; V gene: TRBV12-3/TRBV12-4; D gene: -; clone size: few; J gene: TRBJ1-6
CDR3 protein: CASSAGQGAGELFF; CDR3 DNA: TGCGCCAGCAGCGCGGGACAGGGGGCCGGGGAGCTGTTTTTT; V gene: TRBV5-1; D gene: TRBD1; clone size: -; J gene: TRBJ2-2
CDR3 protein: CSARPGGITGANVLTF; CDR3 DNA: TGCAGCGCCCGGCCAGGGGGCATCACTGGGGCCAACGTCCTGACTTTC; V gene: TRBV29-1; D gene: TRBD1; clone size: -; J gene: TRBJ2-6
CDR3 protein: CASSLQGVHTDTQYF; CDR3 DNA: TGTGCCAGCAGTCTACAGGGGGTCCACACAGATACGCAGTATTTT; V gene: TRBV6-5; D gene: TRBD1; clone size: few; J gene: TRBJ2-3
CDR3 protein: CAWGGRYEQYF; CDR3 DNA: TGTGCCTGGGGGGGGCGCTACGAGCAGTACTTC; V gene: TRBV30; D gene: -; clone size: few; J gene: TRBJ2-7
CDR3 protein: CASRRDTSGELFF; CDR3 DNA: TGTGCCAGCAGGCGGGACACCTCTGGGGAGCTGTTTTTT; V gene: TRBV6-2/TRBV6-3; D gene: -; clone size: -; J gene: TRBJ2-2
CDR3 protein: CSVVAEGADTQYF; CDR3 DNA: TGCAGCGTGGTAGCGGAGGGGGCAGATACGCAGTATTTT; V gene: TRBV29-1; D gene: -; clone size: few; J gene: TRBJ2-3
CDR3 protein: CASSPRVGGAWNTEAFF; CDR3 DNA: TGCGCCAGCAGCCCCCGGGTAGGGGGCGCTTGGAACACTGAAGCTTTCTTT; V gene: TRBV5-1; D gene: TRBD1; clone size: many; J gene: TRBJ1-1
CDR3 protein: CASSLAASGGLSYEQYF; CDR3 DNA: TGCGCCAGCAGCTTGGCCGCAAGCGGGGGCCTCTCCTACGAGCAGTACTTC; V gene: TRBV5-1; D gene: TRBD2; clone size: -; J gene: TRBJ2-7
CDR3 protein: CASSRMMTAQDTGELFF; CDR3 DNA: TGCGCCAGCAGCCGGATGATGACGGCCCAAGACACCGGGGAGCTGTTTTTT; V gene: TRBV4-3; D gene: -; clone size: many; J gene: TRBJ2-2
CDR3 protein: CASSPSRGAIYNEQFF; CDR3 DNA: TGTGCCAGCAGCCCCTCCCGAGGGGCTATCTACAATGAGCAGTTCTTC; V gene: TRBV11-3; D gene: -; clone size: -; J gene: TRBJ2-1
CDR3 protein: CAISARNNEQFF; CDR3 DNA: TGTGCCATCAGTGCTCGGAACAATGAGCAGTTCTTC; V gene: TRBV10-3; D gene: -; clone size: few; J gene: TRBJ2-1
CDR3 protein: CASSDDSGPTYGYTF; CDR3 DNA: TGTGCCAGCAGTGACGATTCGGGGCCTACCTATGGCTACACCTTC; V gene: TRBV6-4; D gene: -; clone size: -; J gene: TRBJ1-2
CDR3 protein: CASGRGSYSPLHF; CDR3 DNA: TGTGCCAGCGGGCGGGGGAGCTATTCACCCCTCCACTTT; V gene: TRBV6-1; D gene: -; clone size: few; J gene: TRBJ1-6
CDR3 protein: CSSRQGNTGELFF; CDR3 DNA: TGCAGCTCCCGACAGGGTAACACCGGGGAGCTGTTTTTT; V gene: TRBV29-1; D gene: TRBD1; clone size: -; J gene: TRBJ2-2
CDR3 protein: CASSQAGPISPLHF; CDR3 DNA: TGCGCCAGCAGCCAGGCTGGCCCAATTTCACCCCTCCACTTT; V gene: TRBV4-3; D gene: -; clone size: many; J gene: TRBJ1-6
CDR3 protein: CASSPTIAGDNEQFF; CDR3 DNA: TGCGCCAGCAGCCCCACGATAGCGGGGGACAATGAGCAGTTCTTC; V gene: TRBV10-1; D gene: TRBD2; clone size: -; J gene: TRBJ2-1
CDR3 protein: CASSNGGAVLTDTQYF; CDR3 DNA: TGTGCCAGCAGCAACGGGGGGGCTGTCCTCACAGATACGCAGTATTTT; V gene: TRBV7-2; D gene: TRBD2; clone size: many; J gene: TRBJ2-3
CDR3 protein: CSARVGARTDTQYF; CDR3 DNA: TGCAGTGCTAGGGTAGGGGCCCGGACAGATACGCAGTATTTT; V gene: TRBV20-1; D gene: -; clone size: many; J gene: TRBJ2-3
CDR3 protein: CASSWDRHNEKLFF; CDR3 DNA: TGTGCCAGCAGCTGGGACAGACATAATGAAAAACTGTTTTTT; V gene: TRBV28; D gene: TRBD1; clone size: few; J gene: TRBJ1-4
CDR3 protein: CSARVPGIGYEQYF; CDR3 DNA: TGCAGTGCTAGAGTCCCAGGGATCGGCTACGAGCAGTACTTC; V gene: TRBV20-1; D gene: -; clone size: -; J gene: TRBJ2-7
CDR3 protein: CASSFYRGFNTGYTF; CDR3 DNA: TGTGCCAGCAGTTTCTACAGGGGCTTCAACACTGGCTACACCTTC; V gene: TRBV6-2/TRBV6-3; D gene: TRBD1; clone size: -; J gene: TRBJ1-2
CDR3 protein: CASGSGTSGPTDTPYF; CDR3 DNA: TGTGCTAGTGGTTCCGGGACTAGCGGTCCCACAGATACGCCGTATTTT; V gene: TRBV12-5; D gene: TRBD2; clone size: -; J gene: TRBJ2-3
CDR3 protein: CATTGRNNSPLHF; CDR3 DNA: TGTGCCACTACGGGGCGAAATAATTCACCCCTCCACTTT; V gene: TRBV10-3; D gene: -; clone size: few; J gene: TRBJ1-6
CDR3 protein: CASSSVTEGGAEQYF; CDR3 DNA: TGTGCCAGCAGCTCCGTAACAGAGGGGGGGGCCGAGCAGTACTTC; V gene: TRBV13; D gene: -; clone size: -; J gene: TRBJ2-7
CDR3 protein: CASSPRVSWSAGELFF; CDR3 DNA: TGCGCCAGCAGCCCGCGGGTATCGTGGTCGGCGGGGGAGCTGTTTTTT; V gene: TRBV5-1; D gene: -; clone size: -; J gene: TRBJ2-2
CDR3 protein: CASSPLEGTGELFF; CDR3 DNA: TGTGCCAGCAGCCCCCTGGAAGGCACCGGGGAGCTGTTTTTT; V gene: TRBV7-3; D gene: -; clone size: -; J gene: TRBJ2-2